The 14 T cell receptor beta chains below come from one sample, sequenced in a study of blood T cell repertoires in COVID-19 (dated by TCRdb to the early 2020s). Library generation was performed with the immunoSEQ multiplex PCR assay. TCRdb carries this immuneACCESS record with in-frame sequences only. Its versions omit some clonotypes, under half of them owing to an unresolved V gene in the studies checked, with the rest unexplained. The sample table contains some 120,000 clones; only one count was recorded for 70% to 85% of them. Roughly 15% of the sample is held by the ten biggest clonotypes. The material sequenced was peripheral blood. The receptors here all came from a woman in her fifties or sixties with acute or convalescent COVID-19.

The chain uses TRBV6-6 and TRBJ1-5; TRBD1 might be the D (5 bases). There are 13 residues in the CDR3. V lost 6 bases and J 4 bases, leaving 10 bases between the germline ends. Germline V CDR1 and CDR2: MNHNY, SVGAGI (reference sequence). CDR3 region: CASRPQENQPQHF. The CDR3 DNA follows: TGTGCCAGCAGACCACAGGAGAATCAGCCCCAGCATTTT.

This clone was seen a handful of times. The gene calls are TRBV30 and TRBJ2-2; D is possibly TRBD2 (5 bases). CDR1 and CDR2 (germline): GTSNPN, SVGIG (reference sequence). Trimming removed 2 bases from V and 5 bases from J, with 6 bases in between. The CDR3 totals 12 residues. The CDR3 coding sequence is TGTGCCTGGAGTTGGAGGACCGGGGAGCTGTTTTTT. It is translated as CAWSWRTGELFF. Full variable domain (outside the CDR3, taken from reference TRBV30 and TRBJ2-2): SQTIHQWPATLVQPVGSPLSLECTVEGTSNPNLYWYRQAAGRGLQLLFYSVGIGQISSEVPQNLSASRPQDRQFILSSKKLLLSDSGFYLCAWSWRTGELFFGEGSRLTVL.

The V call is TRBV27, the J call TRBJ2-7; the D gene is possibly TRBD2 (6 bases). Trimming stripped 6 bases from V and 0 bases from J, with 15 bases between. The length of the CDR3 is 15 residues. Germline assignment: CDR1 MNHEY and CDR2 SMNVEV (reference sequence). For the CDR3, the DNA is TGTGCCAGCAGCTCTAGCGTACCAAGCTCCTACGAGCAGTACTTC. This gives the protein CASSSSVPSSYEQYF.

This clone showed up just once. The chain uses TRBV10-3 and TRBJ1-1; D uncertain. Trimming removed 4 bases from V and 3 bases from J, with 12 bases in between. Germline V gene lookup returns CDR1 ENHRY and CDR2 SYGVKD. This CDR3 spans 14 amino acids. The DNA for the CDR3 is TGTGCCATCAGTGCACGCGGGGTGGACACTGAAGCTTTCTTT. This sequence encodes CAISARGVDTEAFF.

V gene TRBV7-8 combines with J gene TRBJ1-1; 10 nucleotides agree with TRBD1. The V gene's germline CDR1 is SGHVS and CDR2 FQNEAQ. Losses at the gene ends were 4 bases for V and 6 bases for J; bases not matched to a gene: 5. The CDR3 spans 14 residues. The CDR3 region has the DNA TGTGCCAGCAGCTCCCTAGGACAGGGGGCTGAAGCTTTCTTT. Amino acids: CASSSLGQGAEAFF.

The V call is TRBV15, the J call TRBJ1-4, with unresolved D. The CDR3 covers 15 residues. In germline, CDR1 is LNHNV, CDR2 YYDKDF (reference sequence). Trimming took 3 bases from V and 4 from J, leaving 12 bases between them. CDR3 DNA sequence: TGTGCCACCAGCAGCTTTCTGGGCCTTAATGAAAAACTGTTTTTT. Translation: CATSSFLGLNEKLFF.

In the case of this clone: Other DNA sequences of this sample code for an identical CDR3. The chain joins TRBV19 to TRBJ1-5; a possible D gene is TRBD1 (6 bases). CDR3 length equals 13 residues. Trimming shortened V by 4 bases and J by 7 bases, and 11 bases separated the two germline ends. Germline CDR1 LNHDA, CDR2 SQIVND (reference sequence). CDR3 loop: CASSRSGDQPQHF. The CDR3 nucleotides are TGTGCCAGTAGTAGATCAGGGGACCAGCCCCAGCATTTT.

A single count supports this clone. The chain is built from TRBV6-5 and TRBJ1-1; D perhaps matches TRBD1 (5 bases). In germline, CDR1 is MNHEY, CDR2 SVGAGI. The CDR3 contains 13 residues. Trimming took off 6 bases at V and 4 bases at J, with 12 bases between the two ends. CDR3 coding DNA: TGTGCCAGCAGCAACACAGGAGTCACTGAAGCTTTCTTT. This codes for CASSNTGVTEAFF.

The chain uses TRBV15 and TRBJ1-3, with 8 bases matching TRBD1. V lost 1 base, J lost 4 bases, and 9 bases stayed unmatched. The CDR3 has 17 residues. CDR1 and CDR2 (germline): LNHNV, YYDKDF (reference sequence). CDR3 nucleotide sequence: TGTGCCACCAGCAGAGGTTCGACAGGGGTGGTCGGAAACACCATATATTTT. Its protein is CATSRGSTGVVGNTIYF.

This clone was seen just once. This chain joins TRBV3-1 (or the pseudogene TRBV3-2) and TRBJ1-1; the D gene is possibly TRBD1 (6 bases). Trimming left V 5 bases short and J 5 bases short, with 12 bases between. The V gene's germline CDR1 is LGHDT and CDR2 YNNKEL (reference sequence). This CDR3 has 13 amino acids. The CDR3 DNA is TGTGCCAGCAGCAGAGGACAGATGACTGAAGCTTTCTTT. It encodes CASSRGQMTEAFF.

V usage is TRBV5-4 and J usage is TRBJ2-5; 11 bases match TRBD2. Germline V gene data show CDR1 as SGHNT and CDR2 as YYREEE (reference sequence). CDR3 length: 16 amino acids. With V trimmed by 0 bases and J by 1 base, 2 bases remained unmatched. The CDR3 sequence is CASSLVAGGLQETQYF. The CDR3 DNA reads TGTGCCAGCAGCTTGGTAGCGGGGGGGCTCCAAGAGACCCAGTACTTC.

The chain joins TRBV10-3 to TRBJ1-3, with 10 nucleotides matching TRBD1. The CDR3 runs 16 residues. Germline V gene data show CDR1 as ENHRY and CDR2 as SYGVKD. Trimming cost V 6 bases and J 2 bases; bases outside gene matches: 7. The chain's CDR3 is CAISNRDRGPGNTIYF. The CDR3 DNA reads TGTGCCATCAGCAACCGGGACAGGGGTCCTGGAAACACCATATATTTT.

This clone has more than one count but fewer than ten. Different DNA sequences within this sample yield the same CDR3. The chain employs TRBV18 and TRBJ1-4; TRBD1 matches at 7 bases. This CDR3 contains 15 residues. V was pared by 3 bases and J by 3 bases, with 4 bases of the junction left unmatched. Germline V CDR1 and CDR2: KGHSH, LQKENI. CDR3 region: CASSPRDSSNEKLFF. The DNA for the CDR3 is TGTGCCAGCTCACCTCGGGACAGTTCTAATGAAAAACTGTTTTTT.

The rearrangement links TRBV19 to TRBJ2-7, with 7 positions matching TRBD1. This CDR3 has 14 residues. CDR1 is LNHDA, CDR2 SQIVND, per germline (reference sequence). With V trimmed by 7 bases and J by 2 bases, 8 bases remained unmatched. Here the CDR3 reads CASMALDRPYEQYF. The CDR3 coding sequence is TGTGCCAGTATGGCATTGGACAGGCCCTACGAGCAGTACTTC.